This T cell receptor (beta chain) is drawn from a study of vaccination and CD4 T cells after COVID-19. Findings of the study overall: Investigators enrolled relatively few convalescent patients and included no early post-infection timepoints.

This clonotype was observed a few times. What it binds is unknown. The treatment was: approximately 10-day PBMC culture with coronavirus spike peptide pools or control peptides (ViraFEST assay). Positive SARS-CoV-2 PCR tests in convalescent patients dated from March to December 2020, pre-Alpha, Beta and Delta. Sequence data for DNA of cultured CD4+ T cells were generated by the Oncomine TCR Beta short-read assay. TCRdb reprocessed the PCR reads with MiXCR, giving one entry per CDR3 protein. The sample holds about 8,000 distinct CDR3 sequences, approximately 46% seen once. Germline V gene data show CDR1 as MRHNA and CDR2 as SNTAGT. CDR3 length equals 14 residues. The V end lost 3 bases, the J end lost 0 bases, and 6 bases lay between the germline ends.

The chain joins TRBV6-4 to TRBJ1-5; no firm D call. Sequencing input: CD4+ T cells from blood, cultured in vitro. The receptor was derived from a human donor who had recovered from COVID-19. The CDR3: CASSEDYSNQPQHF. The CDR3, as DNA: TGTGCCAGCAGTGAGGATTATAGCAATCAGCCCCAGCATTTT.